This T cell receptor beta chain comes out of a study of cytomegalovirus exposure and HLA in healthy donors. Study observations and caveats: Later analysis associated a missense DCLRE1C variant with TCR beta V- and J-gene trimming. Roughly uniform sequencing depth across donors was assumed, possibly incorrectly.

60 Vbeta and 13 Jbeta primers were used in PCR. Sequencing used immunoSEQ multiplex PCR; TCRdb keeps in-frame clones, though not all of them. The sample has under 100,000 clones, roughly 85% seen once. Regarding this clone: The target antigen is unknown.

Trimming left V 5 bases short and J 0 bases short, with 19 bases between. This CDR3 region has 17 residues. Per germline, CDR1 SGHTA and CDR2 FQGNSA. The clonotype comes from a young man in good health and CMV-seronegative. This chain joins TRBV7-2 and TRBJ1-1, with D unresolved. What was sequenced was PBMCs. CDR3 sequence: CASSDSGRGILNTEAFF. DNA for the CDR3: TGTGCCAGCAGCGACTCAGGAAGAGGGATCCTGAACACTGAAGCTTTCTTT.